The 19 T cell receptor beta chains below all came from one sample that was sequenced in a study of T cell clonotyping in hematopoietic cell transplantation. TCRdb keeps only in-frame clones here, not all; method: immunoSEQ multiplex PCR. There are over 10,000 clones in the sample; almost 50% occur only once, and 11% lies in the top ten. Sequencing was carried out using peripheral blood mononuclear cells. The receptor set was obtained from a man aged 50 or older in good health. Some clones in this sample may be carry-over from other donors' samples.

The chain employs TRBV19 and TRBJ1-5; D uncertain. The CDR3 runs 15 residues. The germline V gene has CDR1 LNHDA and CDR2 SQIVND (reference sequence). The V end lost 1 base, the J end lost 0 bases, and 7 bases lay between the germline ends. CDR3: CASSIVPFSNQPQHF. The DNA of the CDR3 is TGTGCCAGTAGTATAGTCCCGTTTAGCAATCAGCCCCAGCATTTT.

The chain carries TRBV25-1 and TRBJ1-3, with D possibly matching TRBD1 (5 bases). Per germline, CDR1 MGHDK and CDR2 SYGVNS. The CDR3 contains 16 residues. Trimming shortened V by 4 bases and J by 0 bases, and 13 bases separated the two germline ends. Here the CDR3 reads CASSAGTHSSGNTIYF. The CDR3 DNA reads as TGTGCCAGCAGTGCCGGGACTCACAGCTCTGGAAACACCATATATTTT.

This rearrangement joins TRBV11-2 to TRBJ1-2; D gene ambiguous. V was shortened by 3 bases and J by 7 bases, with 6 bases between the two germline ends. The germline V gene encodes CDR1 SGHAT and CDR2 FQNNGV. The CDR3 is 11 amino acids. The CDR3 region is CASSFRSGYTF. The CDR3 region has the DNA TGTGCCAGCAGCTTTAGGAGTGGCTACACCTTC.

This clone was seen once. V usage is TRBV29-1 and J usage is TRBJ2-2, with D maybe TRBD1 (6 bases). V dropped 1 base and J dropped 6 bases, with 9 bases sitting between them. This CDR3 is 13 amino acids long. CDR1 is SQVTM and CDR2 is ANQGSEA in the germline V gene. Written as DNA, the CDR3 is TGCAGCGTTGAAGGCAGGGGAGCCGGGGAGCTGTTTTTT. Translation: CSVEGRGAGELFF.

This clone came up a few times. This chain links TRBV9 with TRBJ2-1, with TRBD2 matching over 11 bases. V was pared by 4 bases and J by 9 bases, with 6 bases of the junction left unmatched. Germline V CDR1 and CDR2: SGDLS, YYNGEE. There are 14 residues in the CDR3. The CDR3 region is CASSRTSGLREQFF. The CDR3 region has the DNA TGTGCCAGCAGCCGGACTAGCGGGCTTCGTGAGCAGTTCTTC.

This clone was found a few times. This rearrangement joins TRBV18 to TRBJ1-5; no clear D gene. Trimming removed 10 bases from V and 4 bases from J, with 11 bases in between. The CDR3 has 12 residues. The germline V gene has CDR1 KGHSH and CDR2 LQKENI. The CDR3 here is CATSESNQPQHF. In DNA form, the CDR3 reads TGTGCCACCTCGGAAAGTAATCAGCCCCAGCATTTT.

This CDR3 is CASSGTSGRGGEQFF. The CDR3 DNA follows: TGCGCCAGCAGTGGGACTAGCGGGAGGGGCGGTGAGCAGTTCTTC. The V call is TRBV5-1, the J call TRBJ2-1, with 16 bases aligning to TRBD2. Looked up from germline, CDR1 is SGHRS and CDR2 is YFSETQ. The CDR3 loop spans 15 amino acids. V was clipped by 5 bases and J by 9 bases; unmatched bases: 5.

The chain is built from TRBV25-1 and TRBJ2-7; a weak D match, TRBD1 (6 bases). The ends were cut back, 5 bases at V and 4 bases at J, with 9 bases in the middle. This CDR3 contains 12 residues. CDR1 and CDR2 (germline): MGHDK, SYGVNS. The chain's CDR3 is CASSQRGYEQYF. CDR3 nucleotides: TGTGCCAGCAGTCAAAGGGGGTACGAGCAGTACTTC.

By share, this clone counts as medium-sized (0.01 to 0.1%). The genes are TRBV20-1 and TRBJ1-5; D may be TRBD1 (5 bases). Per the germline V gene, CDR1 is DFQATT and CDR2 is SNEGSKA (reference sequence). V was clipped by 5 bases and J by 6 bases, with 8 bases between them. CDR3 length: 11 amino acids. The CDR3 region has the DNA TGCAGTGCTGGGGGAGCTCAGCCCCAGCATTTT. Its protein product is CSAGGAQPQHF.

The chain is built from TRBV30 and TRBJ1-5; TRBD1 agrees at 12 bases. Per the germline V gene, CDR1 is GTSNPN and CDR2 is SVGIG (reference sequence). The CDR3 is 14 residues long. The J segment lost 7 bases and the V segment lost 0 bases, leaving 1 base of the junction unmatched. CDR3 amino acids: CAWSVGQGAQPQHF. CDR3 in DNA: TGTGCCTGGAGTGTGGGACAGGGGGCCCAGCCCCAGCATTTT.

The chain uses TRBV5-4 and TRBJ1-2; D ambiguous. The CDR3 sequence is 12 residues long. V was trimmed by 4 bases and J by 4 bases, leaving 8 bases between them. In germline, CDR1 is SGHNT, CDR2 YYREEE (reference sequence). The CDR3 loop reads CASSRPLYGYTF. The CDR3 DNA follows: TGTGCCAGCAGCCGACCGCTCTATGGCTACACCTTC.

This clone was seen a few times. This sequence joins TRBV29-1 and TRBJ2-3; D ambiguous. The germline CDR1 and CDR2 sequences are SQVTM and ANQGSEA. The CDR3 length is 13 residues. Trimming took 3 bases from V and 4 from J, leaving 11 bases between them. The CDR3 coding sequence is TGCAGCGTTGAGGGCCAGTTTGCAGATACGCAGTATTTT. Translation: CSVEGQFADTQYF.

The chain has TRBV29-1 and TRBJ1-1; D possibly corresponds to TRBD1 (5 bases). The CDR3 covers 16 residues. Germline assignment: CDR1 SQVTM and CDR2 ANQGSEA. V lost 0 bases, J lost 5 bases, and 19 bases lay in between. This chain's CDR3 is CSVEDRVGVGGTEAFF. The CDR3 DNA reads as TGCAGCGTTGAAGATCGAGTTGGCGTGGGGGGGACTGAAGCTTTCTTT.

The chain links TRBV29-1 to TRBJ2-1; 8 positions agree with TRBD2. There are 15 residues in the CDR3. V lost 6 bases, J lost 8 bases, and 15 bases stayed unmatched. Per the germline V gene, CDR1 is SQVTM and CDR2 is ANQGSEA. DNA for the CDR3: TGCAGCGTCCGATTCGGGGGGACTAGGGGGGATGAGCAGTTCTTC. Its translation is CSVRFGGTRGDEQFF.

This sequence joins TRBV4-1 and TRBJ2-1; D is ambiguous. Germline values: CDR1 MGHRA, CDR2 YSYEKL. There are 12 residues in the CDR3. The V end lost 3 bases, the J end lost 9 bases, and 9 bases lay between the germline ends. As DNA, the CDR3 is TGCGCCAGCAGCCATACTCCAGGTGAGCAGTTCTTC. It specifies CASSHTPGEQFF.

This clone showed up just once. The chain carries TRBV19 and TRBJ2-1; D perhaps matches TRBD2 (5 bases). Per germline, CDR1 LNHDA and CDR2 SQIVND (reference sequence). CDR3 length equals 11 residues. Trimming shortened V by 7 bases and J by 9 bases, and 10 bases separated the two germline ends. In DNA, the CDR3 is TGTGCCAGTACCCGAGGGATTGAGCAGTTCTTC. The encoded protein is CASTRGIEQFF.

The genes are TRBV6-5 and TRBJ2-5; D is undetermined. V was pared by 6 bases and J by 2 bases, with 16 bases between. Looked up from germline, CDR1 is MNHEY and CDR2 is SVGAGI. CDR3 length: 15 amino acids. The CDR3 nucleotides read TGTGCCAGCAGGACGTGGCTCTCAGCTCAAGAGACCCAGTACTTC. It codes for CASRTWLSAQETQYF.

A few counts support this clone. This chain links TRBV27 with TRBJ1-5, with D unclear. In germline, CDR1 is MNHEY, CDR2 SMNVEV (reference sequence). The germline V and J ends were trimmed by 4 bases and 2 bases, with 15 bases remaining between them. CDR3 length: 16 amino acids. CDR3 DNA sequence: TGTGCCAGCAGTTCCCTGCACCGCCGGGGCAATCAGCCCCAGCATTTT. It is translated as CASSSLHRRGNQPQHF.

This CDR3 reads CASSMTGNSYGYTF. CDR3 sequence (DNA): TGTGCCAGCAGTATGACAGGGAACAGCTATGGCTACACCTTC. The chain links TRBV2 to TRBJ1-2, with 7 bases fitting TRBD1. Germline lookup yields CDR1 SNHLY and CDR2 FYNNEI. V shed 5 bases and J 4 bases; nucleotides not matched to a gene: 7. The CDR3 has 14 amino acids.